This T cell receptor (beta chain) was identified in a study of cytomegalovirus exposure and HLA in healthy donors. PCR primers comprised 60 Vbeta and 13 Jbeta primers. Only in-frame clones appear in the TCRdb table, and some are missing; sequencing was by immunoSEQ multiplex PCR. The repertoire holds some 150,000 clones, with less than 85% as singletons. Study results and limitations: In a later analysis, across HLA loci, associated TCR counts were highest for DRB1, lowest for HLA-C. Most TCR sequences showed up rarely, but some public TCRs showed up in many donors.

To note about this clone: As yet, its antigen is unknown.

Looked up from germline, CDR1 is MNHNY and CDR2 is SVGAGI (reference sequence). The V and J ends lost 5 bases and 4 bases, in that order; junction bases with no gene match: 6. CDR3 length: 14 amino acids. The chain recombines TRBV6-6 with TRBJ2-7; TRBD2 matches at 9 bases. The receptor was derived from a man in his forties or fifties in good health and CMV-seropositive. Sequenced sample: PBMCs. The CDR3 coding sequence is TGTGCCAGCAGTAGGGGACTAGCTCAGTACGAGCAGTACTTC. This sequence encodes CASSRGLAQYEQYF.